The 5 T cell receptor beta chains below all came from one sample that was sequenced in a study of spatial heterogeneity in lung cancer. Broader study findings: Tumor mutation counts were tracked by expanded intratumoral alpha and beta TCR counts.

The time point here: sample taken at primary tumor resection. Their antigens remain unidentified. TCRdb called the 5' RACE reads again in MiXCR, with one record for every CDR3 protein. The repertoire has about 1,200 distinct CDR3 sequences, around 18% of them found once; the top ten carry 21%. The specimen comprised lung tumor tissue, sampled at surgery. These receptor sequences come from a male donor with early-stage non-small cell lung cancer.

This clonotype is classed as medium-sized (0.01 to 0.1%). The chain couples TRBV18 to TRBJ2-5; D could derive from TRBD1 or TRBD2 (5 bases each). Germline V gene sequence: CDR1 KGHSH, CDR2 LQKENI. Trimming removed 6 bases at V and 7 bases at J, with 21 bases between. This CDR3 region has 15 residues. CDR3 residues: CASSPAGTTQGTQYF. DNA of the CDR3: TGTGCCAGCTCGCCTGCCGGGACCACCCAGGGGACCCAGTACTTC.

CDR3 loop: CAWKKSGNTIYF. The CDR3 DNA reads as TGTGCCTGGAAAAAATCTGGAAACACCATATATTTT. V and J are TRBV30 and TRBJ1-3, with D unclear. The CDR3 contains 12 residues. V shed 4 bases and J shed 1 base, with 5 bases lying between them. The germline V gene has CDR1 GTSNPN and CDR2 SVGIG (reference sequence).

This clonotype rates as large (0.1 to 1%). This chain joins TRBV7-2 and TRBJ2-3; TRBD2 matches at 7 bases. CDR1 is SGHTA, CDR2 FQGNSA, per germline. The CDR3 spans 17 residues. After removal of 5 bases from V and 1 base from J, the junction contained 12 bases not matched to a gene. The CDR3 nucleotides are TGTGCCAGCAGCGAATGGCTAGGACTAGGTGGCACAGATACGCAGTATTTT. Amino acid sequence: CASSEWLGLGGTDTQYF. Filled out from reference TRBV7-2 and TRBJ2-3, the complete variable domain reads GAGVSQSPSNKVTEKGKDVELRCDPISGHTALYWYRQSLGQGLEFLIYFQGNSAPDKSGLPSDRFSAERTGGSVSTLTIQRTQQEDSAVYLCASSEWLGLGGTDTQYFGPGTRLTVL.

This clonotype appeared a few times. Given a much more abundant clone one base away, this may be a read error. V and J are TRBV5-1 and TRBJ1-5, with 7 bases that match TRBD1. The germline gives CDR1 SGHRS, CDR2 YFSETQ. Unmatched junction bases numbered 10, after V lost 4 bases and J lost 9 bases. The CDR3 is made up of 14 amino acids. The CDR3: CASSRGTEDLPQHF. The CDR3 region has the DNA TGCGCCAGCAGCCGAGGGACAGAGGATCTGCCCCAGCATTTT. The entire variable domain, with the rest obtained from reference TRBV5-1 and TRBJ1-5, is as follows: KAGVTQTPRYLIKTRGQQVTLSCSPISGHRSVSWYQQTPGQGLQFLFEYFSETQRNKGNFPGRFSGRQFSNSRSEMNVSTLELGDSALYLCASSRGTEDLPQHFGDGTRLSIL.

This rearrangement joins TRBV27 to TRBJ2-3; no clear D. The CDR3 is 13 amino acids. Germline lookup yields CDR1 MNHEY and CDR2 SMNVEV (reference sequence). Deletions cut 2 bases from V and 6 bases from J, with 9 bases between. The CDR3 bases are TGTGCCAGCAGTTTAAGGATTCGGGATACGCAGTATTTT. This gives the protein CASSLRIRDTQYF.